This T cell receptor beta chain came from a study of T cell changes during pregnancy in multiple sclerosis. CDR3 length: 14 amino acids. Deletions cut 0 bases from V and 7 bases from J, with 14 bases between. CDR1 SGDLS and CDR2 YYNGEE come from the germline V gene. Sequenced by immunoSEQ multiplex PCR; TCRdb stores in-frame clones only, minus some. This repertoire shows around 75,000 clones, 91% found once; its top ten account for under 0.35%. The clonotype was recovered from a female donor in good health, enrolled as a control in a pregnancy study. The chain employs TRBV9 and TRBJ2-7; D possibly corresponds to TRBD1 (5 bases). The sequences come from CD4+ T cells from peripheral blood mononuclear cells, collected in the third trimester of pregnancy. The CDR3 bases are TGTGCCAGCAGCGTAGAAGTAGGGGCCCAAGAGCAGTACTTC. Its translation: CASSVEVGAQEQYF.